What follows is one TCR beta chain and its context. This clone was detected a few times. Its target antigen remains unknown. No much larger clone exists at a distance of one base, and base qualities are not known. This entry belongs to a study of blood T cell repertoires in COVID-19 (TCRdb year 2020). Regarding the study in general: Collaborator samples came from the United States, Italy and Spain and covered acute and convalescent phases of COVID-19. The prospective study material was composed of cDNA or gDNA derived from T cells, B-cell-depleted T cells, or PBMCs. Subjects who had been exposed to COVID-19, were actively infected with it, or had recovered from it provided the deeply sampled blood TCRbeta repertoires that made up the dataset. The repertoires were released in a freely available public database meant as a resource for research on the immune response to SARS-CoV-2. The samples were drawn from the first 160 participants of the ongoing ImmuneRACE study and from about 1,200 subjects provided by 6 global collaborators. A de-identified subject ID, COVID-19 status, age in years and sex were almost always included in the sample metadata. Where HLA class I and class II types were available, the types were taken from metadata supplied by the sample provider, not from assay-based typing.

TCRbeta CDR3 regions were amplified from genomic DNA by means of the immunoSEQ Assay, a bias-controlled multiplex PCR. In the source study's methods: Within the assay, amplification of reference gene primers was used to estimate how many nucleated cells each sample contained. To quantify the absolute abundance of each unique TCRbeta CDR3 rearrangement, sequence reads were collapsed and filtered. For each sample, productive Simpson clonality was calculated as the square root of Simpson's diversity index across productive rearrangements. In its TCRdb copy, this immuneACCESS table keeps in-frame sequences only and misses some clones. Where compared with another copy, unresolved V genes explain less than half of these, and the others have no known cause. Clone size and V and J calls were adopted from that table, with D and trimming inferred from the DNA. In all, the sample holds 180,000 or so clones, and almost 85% of those were seen once. Around 7.7% of the sample rests with the top ten.

Reading the germline V gene gives CDR1 MNHEY and CDR2 SVGEGT. CDR3 length: 16 amino acids, cysteine to phenylalanine. Solely the CDR3 DNA is kept, with 48 bases framed from the first base. The trim is 5 bases for V and 0 bases for J, with a gap of 15 bases between the germline ends. A second Seattle source provided samples from volunteer blood donors who had recovered from COVID-19. Collaborating institutions collected whole blood in K2EDTA tubes following their own protocols. Collaborator samples were shipped for TCRbeta analysis as frozen whole blood, isolated PBMCs, or DNA extracted from either sample type. Broader findings and caveats from the paper: The amount of clinical and demographic metadata varied by source and participant and was provided uncurated.

The TCR comes from a man aged 40-55 years who had recovered from COVID-19. The sample consisted of peripheral blood. This chain joins TRBV6-2 or TRBV6-3 to TRBJ2-3; TRBD1 is perhaps the D gene, given 6 matching bases. The sequenced DNA: TGTGCCAGCAGTACGCGAGACAGGTTCAGCACAGATACGCAGTATTTT. It translates as CASSTRDRFSTDTQYF.